Detailed here is one T cell receptor (beta chain). What it binds is unknown. Assay used: immunoSEQ multiplex PCR; TCRdb lists only in-frame clones, some missing. The profile shows 65,000 to 95,000 clones, around 89% of them singletons. The CDR3 runs 15 residues. Germline V gene data show CDR1 as SGHDT and CDR2 as YYEEEE. Trimming stripped 2 bases from V and 3 bases from J, with 11 bases between. These data belong to a study of OX40 agonist ivuxolimab in advanced cancers. Study-wide findings and caveats: The 0.1-3.0 mg/kg partial responders had among the lowest clonal expansion. Circulating CD4+ and CD8+ T cells showed clonal expansion by week 6 at 0.1 to 3.0 mg/kg.

V usage is TRBV5-6 and J usage is TRBJ2-2, with D tentatively TRBD1 or TRBD2 (6 bases each). The sequence was obtained from an adult with an advanced solid tumor such as melanoma, head and neck, liver or kidney cancer. Sequences were derived from CD4+ or CD8+ T cells sorted from blood, sampled in a trial of the OX40 agonist ivuxolimab. DNA for the CDR3: TGTGCCAGCAGCTTCGGGGGCGAGGACACCGGGGAGCTGTTTTTT. It codes for CASSFGGEDTGELFF. Full variable domain (outside the CDR3, taken from reference TRBV5-6 and TRBJ2-2): DAGVTQSPTHLIKTRGQQVTLRCSPKSGHDTVSWYQQALGQGPQFIFQYYEEEERQRGNFPDRFSGHQFPNYSSELNVNALLLGDSALYLCASSFGGEDTGELFFGEGSRLTVL.